This T cell receptor (beta chain) was identified during a study of cytomegalovirus exposure and HLA in healthy donors (dated 2017 in TCRdb). Regarding the research as a whole: In an earlier analysis of 587 of the donors, less than 350 Gb of sequence data and some 100 million unique TCR beta sequences from roughly 190 million T cells were reported. An early release covering about 600 HLA-typed donors comprised about 300 gigabases of sequencing data and some 79 million unique TCR sequences. Of the roughly 400 genotyped donors, approximately 80% were placed in the genetic ancestry cluster associated with self-reported Caucasian donors. The aim of the study was to test whether cataloging public T cell receptors could identify signatures of past pathogen exposure. Using immunosequencing, the study profiled T cell repertoires from about 620 subjects and related those repertoires to cytomegalovirus serostatus. Along with the approximately 670-subject first cohort, a separate validation cohort of roughly 110 different subjects was used. To predict cytomegalovirus infection status, the study combined high-throughput TCR immunosequencing, statistical association of individual TCRs with disease status, and machine learning. A later analysis re-analyzed previously published TCR beta repertoires from 500 to 700 donors and added high-resolution HLA genotyping to study TCR occurrence patterns. The later analysis used no new phenotypic data to find candidate immune exposures, relying instead on TCR beta sequences and their occurrence across donors. To decide whether each TCR beta V gene segment behaved as functional or pseudogenic, an earlier analysis of some 600 of the donors relied on high-throughput TCR beta sequencing. Donor age, sex, ethnicity and CMV serostatus were compiled together with the repertoire data. Genome-wide SNP genotypes for about 60% of the roughly 700 donors were used in a later genetic analysis, which treated that subset as a discovery cohort. Every repertoire in the discovery cohort had been generated on one and the same sequencing platform. HLA typing covered class I and class II loci at four-digit resolution. Typing coverage varied by locus: about 629-630 donors for A, B, C, DRB1 and DQB1; around 560 for DQA1; about 590 for DPA1; approximately 470 for DPB1. Because of strong linkage in the cohort, five DR-DQ haplotypes were treated as single units for association and clustering. Across about 380 genotyped donors of the cohort, an average of approximately 240,000 unique TCR beta nucleotide sequences per donor were sequenced, and approximately 17% of those sequences were non-productive. The investigation overall reported the following: For the cohort, immune exposure information was limited to CMV serostatus. V-gene and J-gene trimming of TCR beta chains was associated with a missense DCLRE1C variant in a later genetic analysis, and the association was replicated in an independent cohort. While some public TCRs were present in many individuals, most TCR sequences turned up only very rarely across donors. In a later analysis, HLA-associated TCR beta chains were found to be more clonally expanded and to have lower generation probabilities than equally common non-associated chains. Because counts were too low, fewer than 20 rarely observed V segments, including chromosome 9 orphons, were excluded from the earlier analysis of 587 of the donors. A group of highly shared sequence variants was considered likely to be a technical artifact of the sequencing pipeline. Roughly uniform sequencing depth across donors was assumed in presence/absence analyses, although this assumption may not hold. Most CMV-associated TCR beta chains appeared to be HLA-restricted in a later analysis, and the HLA associations seemed to be driven largely by CMV exposure. The study listed 170 or so TCR beta chains as associated with cytomegalovirus. In both the original and validation cohorts, the classifier was reported to diagnose cytomegalovirus status with high specificity and sensitivity. In a later analysis, the rate of TCR association differed among HLA loci, with DRB1 alleles having the most associated TCRs and HLA-C alleles having the fewest. Correlated functional status among segregating V segments might reflect linkage disequilibrium, but an unknown experimental factor could not be ruled out. Because HLA typing was missing for some donors at each locus, association tests included only the typed subset. Broadly in line with IMGT annotations, most TCR beta V segments showed up in productive rearrangements about 87% or about 30% of the time in an earlier analysis of approximately 640 of the donors. A further reported finding was that TCR beta sequences accurately predicted the HLA-A and HLA-B alleles for most subjects in the first cohort. In a later analysis, several top co-occurrence clusters were reported to appear linked to parvovirus B19, influenza, CMV and Epstein-Barr virus. In a later analysis, around 17,000 TCR beta sequences were associated with specific HLA alleles at a false discovery rate of 0.05. The authors suggested that the approach could potentially be extended to other disease states and immunological phenotypes. Compared with the approximately 670-donor mean, donors in an Asian-associated ancestry cluster had fewer N-insertions in productive TCRs, according to a later genetic analysis. This cohort had only TCR beta chains sequenced, and the lack of alpha or paired-chain data limited which features could be detected. Strong co-occurrence of HLA alleles, especially DR and DQ, made assigning TCR associations to individual alleles difficult. A few of the identified cytomegalovirus-associated TCR beta chains were confirmed in vitro to be specific for cytomegalovirus antigens. Some IMGT-functional V segments, including TRBV6-2 and TRBV6-3, could not be told apart with the 87-base-pair reads, so those segments were excluded.

The library was obtained by the immunoSEQ multiplex PCR assay. For the multiplex PCR, a mixture combining 60 forward primers for TCR Vbeta segments and 13 reverse primers for TCR Jbeta segments was used. The CDR3 region of rearranged TCR beta genes was amplified from genomic DNA with a multiplex PCR assay. The amplified TCR beta libraries were sequenced on the Illumina HiSeq System as 87-base-pair reads. Per the authors' processing: A later analysis counted 65 million to 90 million unique TCR beta chains across the 650 to 700 repertoires, and some 11 million of these chains were shared by at least two donors. A nearest-neighbor algorithm error-corrected the raw reads and collapsed the reads into unique sequences, merging closely related sequences to remove PCR and sequencing errors. Alignment of CDR3 sequences to IMGT reference sequences was used to assign V, D and J gene segments. For a sequence to be retained, a match of at least six nucleotides to both a V gene segment and a J gene segment was required. A rearrangement counted as productive if the CDR3 had no stop codons and remained in frame with V and J, and every other rearrangement counted as non-productive. CDR3 was defined according to IMGT convention as the region running from the second conserved V-encoded cysteine to the conserved J-encoded phenylalanine. The earlier analysis of about 640 of the donors excluded any sequence lacking an unambiguous match to a single V gene segment. In an earlier analysis of several hundred of the donors, V segments were called functional above 56.7% productive rearrangements and were called segregating when the between-donor standard deviation exceeded 5%. To diagnose cytomegalovirus status from the catalog of TCR beta chain sequences, a statistical classification framework was built. V and J gene assignment, in a later analysis, came from comparing TCR nucleotide sequences with IMGT/GENE-DB human TR gene sequences. Using the TCRdist pipeline, a later analysis assigned CDR3 sequences along with most-parsimonious VDJ recombination scenarios. In a later analysis, every TCR beta chain was defined by the combination of its CDR3 amino acid sequence and its V-gene family, and reads without a unique V-gene family were dropped. To address suspected cross-contamination and a sequencing artifact, a later analysis removed over 500 highly shared, low-generation-probability nucleotide sequences. In a later analysis, a clonal expansion index was calculated for each public chain from normalized within-repertoire ranks of inferred template counts. A later analysis computed generation probabilities with a VDJ recombination model fitted to out-of-frame rearrangements, and checked the results against IGoR. In a later analysis, TCR-TCR, TCR-HLA and TCR-CMV co-occurrence was scored with hypergeometric tests, and a repertoire-size bias correction was applied to TCR pairs. A later analysis estimated false discovery rates by permuting HLA or CMV assignments 20 times. A later analysis grouped co-occurring TCRs with DBSCAN, adding TCRdist sequence similarity when clustering within HLA-allele-positive subsets. Repertoires with fewer than 30,000 or more than 120,000 public chains were left out of co-occurrence clustering, as were roughly five repertoires with anomalous nucleotide sharing. Imported from immuneACCESS, the table was reduced by TCRdb to in-frame sequences with V and J called. These copies leave out some clones; in studies compared against another copy, an unresolved V gene accounts for under half, and the cause of the remainder is not known. Clone size and the V and J calls come from that table; the DNA yielded D and trimming. Across this sample there are some 84,000 clones, with roughly 80% seen only once. The top ten hold roughly 1.9% of the sample.

The CDR3 covers 12 residues, taking in both the cysteine and the phenylalanine. The CDR3 DNA has 36 bases and is translated from base 1. The V end loses 4 bases and the J end loses 7 bases, and a stretch of 11 bases separates them. Taken from the germline V gene, the CDR1 and CDR2 loops are MNHEY and SVGAGI. The cohort was made up of approximately 700 healthy bone marrow donors. At the time of sampling, all cohort members were nominally healthy, though unrecorded immune exposures were likely present. The donor was CMV seronegative and was included in the group of hundreds of seronegative cohort members. Each donor provided a peripheral blood sample, and peripheral blood mononuclear cells were used for TCR beta sequencing. Genomic DNA extraction from the blood cell samples was performed with the Qiagen DNeasy Blood Extraction Kit. As for this clone: The antigen it recognizes is unknown. No quality values exist for individual bases; no much larger clone is one base distant.

This chain joins TRBV6-5 to TRBJ2-7; TRBD2 might be the D gene, on 6 matching bases. The specimen was PBMCs. The clonotype was recovered from a boy under 18 in good health and CMV-seronegative. At the DNA level, the sequence is TGTGCCAGCAGTTCCACCGGGACTGAGCAGTACTTC. This is translated as CASSSTGTEQYF.